This TCR beta chain is from a study of shared clonotypes between healthy human individuals. Concerning this clone: The target antigen is unknown. The sample holds other DNA sequences that translate to the same CDR3.

Samples underwent the assay at deep level. Clones were sequenced by immunoSEQ multiplex PCR, and TCRdb holds only the in-frame ones, with some missing. This table holds 450,000 to 700,000 clones, roughly 95% found once. Naive CD8 populations comprised CD45RO-negative cells positively selected for CCR7, excluding terminally differentiated effector memory CD45RA+ cells. Donors were Caucasian adults residing in Nashville, Tennessee, USA. Study results and limitations: Sharing across a handful of donors was seen in around 5% of naive CD4 clonotypes. The study's rarefaction showed incomplete sorted-subset sequencing despite large depth.

CDR3 length equals 14 residues. CDR1 and CDR2 from the germline V gene are MDHEN and SYDVKM. J gave up 4 bases and V 2 bases, and 0 bases lay outside the gene matches. The clonotype originates from a woman aged 25-40 years in good health. Sequencing was carried out using naive CD8+ T cells sorted from blood. V and J are TRBV28 and TRBJ2-2; 8 bases map to TRBD1. The CDR3 sequence is CASSLTGGTGELFF. CDR3 nucleotide sequence: TGTGCCAGCAGTTTAACAGGGGGCACCGGGGAGCTGTTTTTT.